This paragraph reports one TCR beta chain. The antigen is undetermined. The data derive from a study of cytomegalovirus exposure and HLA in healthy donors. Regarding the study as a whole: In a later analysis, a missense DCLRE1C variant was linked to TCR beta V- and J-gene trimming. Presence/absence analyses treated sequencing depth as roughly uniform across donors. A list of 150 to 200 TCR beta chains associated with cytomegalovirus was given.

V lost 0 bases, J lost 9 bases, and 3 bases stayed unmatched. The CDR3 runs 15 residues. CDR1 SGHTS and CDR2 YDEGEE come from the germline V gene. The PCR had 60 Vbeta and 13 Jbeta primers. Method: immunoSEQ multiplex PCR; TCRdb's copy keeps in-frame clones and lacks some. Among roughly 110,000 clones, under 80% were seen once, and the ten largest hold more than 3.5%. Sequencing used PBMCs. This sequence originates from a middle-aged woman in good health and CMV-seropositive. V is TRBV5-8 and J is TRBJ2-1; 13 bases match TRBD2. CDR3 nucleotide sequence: TGTGCCAGCAGCTTGGGGACTAGCGGGAGAGGTGAGCAGTTCTTC. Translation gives CASSLGTSGRGEQFF.